This entry features one T cell receptor beta chain sequence. One end of the junction does not line up with germline, which may come from a read error. This same CDR3 is encoded by further DNA sequences in the sample. From germline, CDR1 is SGHRS and CDR2 YFSETQ. The CDR3 is 14 amino acids. This specimen comes from a study of blood T cell repertoires in COVID-19. Turning to the study itself: Material from acute and convalescent COVID-19 was sourced from the United States, Italy and Spain.

Ages ranged from roughly 18 to 100 years, with residence in some 25 US areas. Participants' reported clinical history set cohort assignment. In the original workflow: Estimates of nucleated cell counts were drawn from the amplification of reference gene primers. Produced via immunoSEQ multiplex PCR; TCRdb's table is partial and in-frame only. The V and J calls and clone size are taken from that table; D and trimming were inferred from the DNA. The sample carries 300,000 to 400,000 clones, about 85% recorded once. This chain links TRBV5-1 with TRBJ1-2, with 9 positions matching TRBD1. This TCR came from a woman aged 30 to 39 who had been exposed to COVID-19. Sequencing used PBMCs or T cells enriched from blood (not recorded which). The DNA for the CDR3 is TGTGCCAGCAGCTTGACAGGGGGAGAATATGGCTACACCTTC. Protein: CASSLTGGEYGYTF.